The rows below give T cell receptor beta chains drawn from one sample of a study of shared T cell receptors in the human thymus. Repertoires were generated with immunoSEQ multiplex PCR, while TCRdb's copy carries only in-frame clones and drops some. The repertoire holds about 610,000 clones, with 88% as singletons. This same sample was also part of a study on human thymus T cells.

Source material: thymocytes. The receptors were sampled from a boy under three years old with a congenital heart defect. Both conserved end residues are part of each CDR3. Each record gives: J gene, V gene, CDR3 length, D gene, clone size, CDR3 protein, CDR3 DNA. D genes are given only for firm matches. Size tells how often a clone was seen (once, few, many) or the class of an expanded clone, and some rows leave it out.

>TRBJ2-7|TRBV4-3|14|NA|NA
CASSQEPRGHEQYF
TGCGCCAGCAGCCAAGAACCCAGGGGCCACGAGCAGTACTTC
>TRBJ2-7|TRBV7-6|17|TRBD2|NA
CASSLRLAPRRSYEQYF
TGTGCCAGCAGCCTACGACTAGCGCCCAGACGCTCCTACGAGCAGTACTTC
>TRBJ2-5|TRBV5-4|14|NA|NA
CASSLLTGEKTQYF
TGTGCCAGCAGCCTCCTTACGGGGGAAAAGACCCAGTACTTC
>TRBJ2-1|TRBV4-3|16|TRBD2|NA
CASSQAGTSGRHEQFF
TGCGCCAGCAGCCAAGCCGGGACTAGCGGAAGACATGAGCAGTTCTTC
>TRBJ1-2|TRBV29-1|13|NA|NA
CSVEGAQNYGYTF
TGCAGCGTTGAAGGAGCACAGAACTATGGCTACACCTTC
>TRBJ2-5|TRBV27|16|NA|few
CASSPRPGILQETQYF
TGTGCCAGCAGTCCTAGGCCCGGTATCCTCCAAGAGACCCAGTACTTC
>TRBJ1-3|TRBV9|18|NA|NA
CASSEQATAPSSGNTIYF
TGTGCCAGCAGCGAACAGGCGACCGCGCCGTCCTCTGGAAACACCATATATTTT
>TRBJ1-1|TRBV27|13|NA|few
CASSSQMNTEAFF
TGTGCCAGCAGTTCCCAAATGAACACTGAAGCTTTCTTT
>TRBJ1-1|TRBV30|17|TRBD1|NA
CAWIHRQGARKNTEAFF
TGTGCCTGGATCCACCGACAGGGGGCGCGGAAGAACACTGAAGCTTTCTTT
>TRBJ2-7|TRBV27|15|NA|once
CASSLSQTGRYEQYF
TGTGCCAGCAGTTTATCGCAGACGGGAAGATACGAGCAGTACTTC
>TRBJ2-7|TRBV14|16|NA|NA
CASSHGRDKGPHEQYF
TGTGCCAGCAGCCATGGCCGGGACAAGGGCCCACACGAGCAGTACTTC
>TRBJ1-5|TRBV6-7|17|NA|NA
CASGTNEGTVYCQPQHF
TGTGCCAGCGGCACCAACGAGGGTACGGTCTATTGTCAGCCCCAGCATTTT
>TRBJ2-5|TRBV5-1|12|NA|NA
CASSLTGETQYF
TGCGCCAGCAGCTTAACGGGTGAGACCCAGTACTTC
>TRBJ2-7|TRBV5-6|15|TRBD2|NA
CASSCSGTSGYEQYF
TGTGCCAGCAGCTGCTCCGGGACTAGCGGCTACGAGCAGTACTTC
>TRBJ1-2|TRBV19|15|NA|NA
CASSSGVRDYYGYTF
TGTGCCAGTAGTAGTGGGGTAAGGGACTACTATGGCTACACCTTC
>TRBJ1-4|TRBV29-1|15|NA|few
CSISMRNATNEKLFF
TGCAGCATATCAATGCGGAACGCAACTAATGAAAAACTGTTTTTT
>TRBJ2-3|TRBV14|18|NA|NA
CASSQSIKTDPFTDTQYF
TGTGCCAGCAGCCAATCGATAAAGACAGACCCATTCACAGATACGCAGTATTTT
>TRBJ2-5|TRBV6-1|16|NA|NA
CASSEARDSREETQYF
TGTGCCAGCAGTGAAGCCCGTGACAGTAGAGAAGAGACCCAGTACTTC
>TRBJ1-5|TRBV7-9|14|TRBD1|NA
CASSSGQVFQPQHF
TGTGCCAGCAGCTCCGGACAGGTGTTTCAGCCCCAGCATTTT
>TRBJ2-7|TRBV29-1|20|TRBD2|NA
CSAALGPGIAGVSPSYEQYF
TGCAGCGCAGCTTTGGGGCCGGGGATAGCGGGAGTGTCCCCCTCCTACGAGCAGTACTTC
>TRBJ2-7|TRBV30|16|TRBD1|NA
CAWVRQPRGPSYEQYF
TGTGCCTGGGTCCGGCAACCCAGGGGGCCCTCCTACGAGCAGTACTTC
>TRBJ1-3|TRBV4-1|16|TRBD1|NA
CASSQDRTGAGNTIYF
TGCGCCAGCAGCCAAGATCGGACAGGGGCTGGAAACACCATATATTTT
>TRBJ1-4|TRBV5-5|14|NA|NA
CASSPVATNEKLFF
TGTGCCAGCAGCCCCGTTGCAACTAATGAAAAACTGTTTTTT
>TRBJ2-1|TRBV6-5|16|NA|NA
CASSSPWFAPHNEQFF
TGTGCCAGCAGTTCCCCATGGTTTGCGCCCCACAATGAGCAGTTCTTC
>TRBJ1-5|TRBV4-1|16|TRBD1|NA
CASSPWGRGRGQPQHF
TGCGCCAGCAGCCCTTGGGGCAGGGGGCGCGGTCAGCCCCAGCATTTT
>TRBJ2-3|TRBV11-2|16|TRBD2|NA
CASSLDREGYTDTQYF
TGTGCCAGCAGCTTAGATCGGGAGGGCTACACAGATACGCAGTATTTT
>TRBJ2-5|TRBV6-1|13|TRBD1|NA
CASIRGPRETQYF
TGTGCCAGCATAAGGGGGCCGCGAGAGACCCAGTACTTC
>TRBJ2-1|TRBV19|14|NA|NA
CASSPPLVVNEQFF
TGTGCCAGTAGTCCTCCGCTAGTGGTGAATGAGCAGTTCTTC
>TRBJ2-1|TRBV7-8|16|NA|NA
CASSLLLVASHNEQFF
TGTGCCAGCAGCTTACTCTTGGTAGCTTCACACAATGAGCAGTTCTTC
>TRBJ2-3|TRBV5-4|15|TRBD2|NA
CASSKLAASTDTQYF
TGTGCCAGCAGCAAACTAGCGGCTAGCACAGATACGCAGTATTTT
>TRBJ2-3|TRBV27|17|TRBD2|NA
CASRPLAGVGYTDTQYF
TGTGCCAGCAGACCCCTAGCGGGAGTTGGCTACACAGATACGCAGTATTTT
>TRBJ2-1|TRBV5-4|14|NA|NA
CASPSGGNYNEQFF
TGTGCCAGCCCCTCAGGAGGGAACTACAATGAGCAGTTCTTC
>TRBJ2-2|TRBV4-1|18|TRBD2|NA
CASSRSGLAGEHTGELFF
TGCGCCAGCAGCCGGTCGGGACTAGCGGGAGAGCACACCGGGGAGCTGTTTTTT
>TRBJ2-1|TRBV13|15|TRBD1|NA
CASSLGQGEYNEQFF
TGTGCCAGCAGCTTAGGGCAGGGGGAGTACAATGAGCAGTTCTTC
>TRBJ2-5|TRBV5-4|16|TRBD2|NA
CASSTTSGRTQETQYF
TGTGCCAGCAGCACGACTAGCGGGAGGACCCAAGAGACCCAGTACTTC